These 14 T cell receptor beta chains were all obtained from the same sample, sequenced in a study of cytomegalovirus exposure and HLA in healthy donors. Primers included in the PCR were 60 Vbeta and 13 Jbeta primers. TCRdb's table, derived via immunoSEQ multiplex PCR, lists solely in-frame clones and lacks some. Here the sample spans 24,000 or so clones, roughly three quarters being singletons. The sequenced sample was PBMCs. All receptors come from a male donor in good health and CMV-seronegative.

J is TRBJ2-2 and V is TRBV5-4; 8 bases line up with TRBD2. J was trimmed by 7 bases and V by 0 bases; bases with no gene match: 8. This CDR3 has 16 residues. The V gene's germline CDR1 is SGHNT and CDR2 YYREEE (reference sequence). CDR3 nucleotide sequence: TGTGCCAGCAGCTTGGGCCAGCGGGGGACGGGCGGGGAGCTGTTTTTT. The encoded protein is CASSLGQRGTGGELFF. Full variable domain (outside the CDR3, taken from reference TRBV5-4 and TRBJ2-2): ETGVTQSPTHLIKTRGQQVTLRCSSQSGHNTVSWYQQALGQGPQFIFQYYREEENGRGNFPPRFSGLQFPNYSSELNVNALELDDSALYLCASSLGQRGTGGELFFGEGSRLTVL.

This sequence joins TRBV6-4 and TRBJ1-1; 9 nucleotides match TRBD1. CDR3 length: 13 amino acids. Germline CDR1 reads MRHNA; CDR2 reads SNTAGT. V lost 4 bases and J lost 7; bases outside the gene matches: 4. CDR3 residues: CASSGDRVCEAFF. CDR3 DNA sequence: TGTGCCAGCAGTGGGGACAGGGTGTGTGAAGCTTTCTTT.

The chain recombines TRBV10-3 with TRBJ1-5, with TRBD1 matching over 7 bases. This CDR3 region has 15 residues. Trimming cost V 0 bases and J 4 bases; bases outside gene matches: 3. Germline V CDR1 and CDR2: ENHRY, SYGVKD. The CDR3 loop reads CAISESGTDNQPQHF. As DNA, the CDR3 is TGTGCCATCAGTGAGTCAGGGACAGATAATCAGCCCCAGCATTTT.

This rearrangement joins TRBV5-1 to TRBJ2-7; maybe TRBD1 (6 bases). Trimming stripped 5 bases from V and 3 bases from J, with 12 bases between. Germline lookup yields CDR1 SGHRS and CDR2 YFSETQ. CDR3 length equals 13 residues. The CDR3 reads CASRPWTDYEQYF. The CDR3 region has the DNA TGCGCCAGCAGACCCTGGACAGACTACGAGCAGTACTTC. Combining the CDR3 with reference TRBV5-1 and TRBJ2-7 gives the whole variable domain KAGVTQTPRYLIKTRGQQVTLSCSPISGHRSVSWYQQTPGQGLQFLFEYFSETQRNKGNFPGRFSGRQFSNSRSEMNVSTLELGDSALYLCASRPWTDYEQYFGPGTRLTVT.

The CDR3 reads CASRQRSYNEQFF. In DNA, the CDR3 is TGTGCCAGCCGACAGCGCTCCTACAATGAGCAGTTCTTC. This chain uses TRBV28 with TRBJ2-1; TRBD1 might be the D (5 bases). Germline V gives CDR1 MDHEN, CDR2 SYDVKM. This CDR3 comprises 13 residues. Trimming took off 8 bases at V and 0 bases at J, with 8 bases between the two ends.

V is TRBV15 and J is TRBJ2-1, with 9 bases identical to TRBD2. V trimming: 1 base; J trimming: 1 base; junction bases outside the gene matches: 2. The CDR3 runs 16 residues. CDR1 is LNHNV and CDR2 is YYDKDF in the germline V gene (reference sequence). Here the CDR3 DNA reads TGTGCCACCAGCAGAGCGCTAGCGGGGTCCTACAATGAGCAGTTCTTC. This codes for CATSRALAGSYNEQFF.

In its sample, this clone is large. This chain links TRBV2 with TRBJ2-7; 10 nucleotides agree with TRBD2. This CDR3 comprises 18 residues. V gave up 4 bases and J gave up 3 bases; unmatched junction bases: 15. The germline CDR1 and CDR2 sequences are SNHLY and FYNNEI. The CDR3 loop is CASSARILTSGMNYEQYF. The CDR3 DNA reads TGTGCCAGCAGTGCGCGGATTCTTACTAGCGGGATGAACTACGAGCAGTACTTC.

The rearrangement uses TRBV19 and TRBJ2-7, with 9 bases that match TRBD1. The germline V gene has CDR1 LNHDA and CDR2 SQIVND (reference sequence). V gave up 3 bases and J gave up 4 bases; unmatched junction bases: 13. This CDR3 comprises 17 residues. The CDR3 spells CASSIHLPGQGLYEQYF. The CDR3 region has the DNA TGTGCCAGTAGTATTCATCTTCCGGGACAGGGTTTATACGAGCAGTACTTC.

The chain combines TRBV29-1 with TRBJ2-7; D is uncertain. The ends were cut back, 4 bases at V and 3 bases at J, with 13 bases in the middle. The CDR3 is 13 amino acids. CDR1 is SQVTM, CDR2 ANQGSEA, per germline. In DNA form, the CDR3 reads TGCAGCGTTGTTGTCAGTGATGACTACGAGCAGTACTTC. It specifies CSVVVSDDYEQYF.

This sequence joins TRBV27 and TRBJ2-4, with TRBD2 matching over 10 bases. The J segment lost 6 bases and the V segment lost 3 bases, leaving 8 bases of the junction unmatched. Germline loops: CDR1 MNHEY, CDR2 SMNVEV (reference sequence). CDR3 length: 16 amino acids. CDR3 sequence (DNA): TGTGCCAGCAGTTTGGCCGCTAGCGGGAGCCGAAACATTCAGTACTTC. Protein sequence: CASSLAASGSRNIQYF.

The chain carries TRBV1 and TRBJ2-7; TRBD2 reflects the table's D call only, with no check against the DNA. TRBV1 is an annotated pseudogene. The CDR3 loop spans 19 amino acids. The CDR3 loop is CTSSQEVASLGLLGRLEYF. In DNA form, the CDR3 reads TGCACCAGCAGCCAAGAAGTAGCCTCCCTGGGACTACTAGGTAGGTTGGAGTACTTC.

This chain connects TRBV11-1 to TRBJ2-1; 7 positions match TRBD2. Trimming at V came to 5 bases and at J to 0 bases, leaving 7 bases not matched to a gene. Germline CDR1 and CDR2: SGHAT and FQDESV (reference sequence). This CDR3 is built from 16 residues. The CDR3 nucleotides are TGTGCCAGCAGCCCGAGGAGCGGGGCCTCCTACAATGAGCAGTTCTTC. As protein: CASSPRSGASYNEQFF.

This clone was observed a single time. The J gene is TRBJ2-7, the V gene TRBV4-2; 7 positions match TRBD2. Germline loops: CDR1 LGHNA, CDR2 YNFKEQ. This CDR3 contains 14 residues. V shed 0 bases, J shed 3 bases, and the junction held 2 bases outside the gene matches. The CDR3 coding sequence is TGTGCCAGCAGCCAAGAGACTAGCAGCTACGAGCAGTACTTC. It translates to CASSQETSSYEQYF.

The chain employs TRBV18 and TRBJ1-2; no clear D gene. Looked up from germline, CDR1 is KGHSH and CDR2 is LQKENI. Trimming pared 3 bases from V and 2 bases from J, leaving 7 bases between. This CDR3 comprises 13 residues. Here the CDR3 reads CASSPTVNYGYTF. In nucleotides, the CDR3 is TGTGCCAGCTCACCTACAGTGAACTATGGCTACACCTTC.